Below, one T cell receptor beta chain is given with its context. The antigen is unknown. These data are taken from a study of PD-L1 blockade in urothelial cancer. Study-wide findings and caveats: Tumor-associated blood clones were expanded more by durable-benefit patients at 3 weeks. Improved survival was predicted by pretreatment blood TCR clonality below the median.

Patients were living with locally advanced or metastatic urothelial carcinoma. Anywhere from 1 to 8 samples came from each patient, spanning pretreatment and on-treatment. The CDR3 is 16 amino acids. Germline V gene sequence: CDR1 SQVTM, CDR2 ANQGSEA. Unmatched junction bases numbered 15, after V lost 7 bases and J lost 6 bases. Here immunoSEQ multiplex PCR was the method, and the copy in TCRdb shows in-frame clones only, minus some. This table holds around 40,000 clones, about 89% found once. The source is a man aged 60-69 years with urothelial cancer. Sequenced here: PBMCs, sampled around atezolizumab (anti-PD-L1) treatment. V usage is TRBV29-1 and J usage is TRBJ2-3; 11 bases align to TRBD2. CDR3 sequence reads: CSAPGLAEEGGDTQYF. CDR3 sequence (DNA): TGCAGCGCCCCGGGACTAGCGGAAGAGGGGGGGGATACGCAGTATTTT.